This record concerns one T cell receptor beta chain sequence. The entry originates in a study of blood T cell repertoires in COVID-19. The CDR3 is 15 residues long. The germline V gene encodes CDR1 LGHNA and CDR2 YNFKEQ. Deletions cut 1 base from V and 1 base from J, with 11 bases between. Using immunoSEQ multiplex PCR, the repertoire was profiled, and TCRdb retains in-frame clones only, with some absent. This sample has around 100,000 clones, with roughly 84% found just once. The rearrangement uses TRBV4-2 and TRBJ2-7, with D possibly TRBD2 on 6 matching bases. The specimen sequenced was peripheral blood. This sequence was found in a woman between 65 and 79 years old with acute or convalescent COVID-19. CDR3 amino acids: CASSQGGTLSYEQYF. CDR3 sequence (DNA): TGTGCCAGCAGCCAAGGGGGGACTCTTTCCTACGAGCAGTACTTC.